A selection of T cell receptor beta chains follows, all from one sample in a study of OX40 agonist ivuxolimab in advanced cancers. Using immunoSEQ multiplex PCR, the repertoire was profiled, and TCRdb retains in-frame clones only, with some absent. The sample lists roughly 46,000 clones; 82% were seen once. Sample: CD4+ or CD8+ T cells sorted from blood, taken in a trial of the OX40 agonist ivuxolimab. The receptors here all came from an adult with an advanced solid tumor such as melanoma, head and neck, liver or kidney cancer. The CDR3 runs from the conserved cysteine through the conserved F or W.

v_gene: TRBV5-1
j_gene: TRBJ1-6
CDR3aa: CASSMDPDNSPLHF

v_gene: TRBV5-6
j_gene: TRBJ2-2
CDR3aa: CASSRAGASNTGELFF

v_gene: TRBV15
j_gene: TRBJ1-5
CDR3aa: CATSAQGDQPQHF

v_gene: TRBV5-6
j_gene: TRBJ1-2
CDR3aa: CASSLISGYTF

v_gene: TRBV7-6
j_gene: TRBJ2-7
CDR3aa: CASREGQGASYEQYF

v_gene: TRBV5-4
j_gene: TRBJ2-1
CDR3aa: CASSYDTYNEQFF

v_gene: TRBV6-1
j_gene: TRBJ2-7
CDR3aa: CASSFLSYEQYF

v_gene: TRBV5-5
j_gene: TRBJ2-7
CDR3aa: CASSLKGQAYEQYF

v_gene: TRBV27
j_gene: TRBJ1-5
CDR3aa: CASSALGGYQPQHF

v_gene: TRBV29-1
j_gene: TRBJ1-2
CDR3aa: CGGGFGYGYTF

v_gene: TRBV5-1
j_gene: TRBJ1-2
CDR3aa: CASSLGQGDYGYTF

v_gene: TRBV20-1
j_gene: TRBJ2-2
CDR3aa: CSASNGELFF

v_gene: TRBV11-2
j_gene: TRBJ2-4
CDR3aa: CASTRGGSLAKNIQYF

v_gene: TRBV10-3
j_gene: TRBJ2-1
CDR3aa: CATDGRNNEQFF

v_gene: TRBV11-2
j_gene: TRBJ1-1
CDR3aa: CASIPPPRETGEAFF

v_gene: TRBV30
j_gene: TRBJ1-2
CDR3aa: CAGTRGDTISIGYTF

v_gene: TRBV7-3
j_gene: TRBJ2-5
CDR3aa: CASSPGRGYEETQYF

v_gene: TRBV7-2
j_gene: TRBJ1-1
CDR3aa: CASSLNFGQQAFF

v_gene: TRBV25-1
j_gene: TRBJ2-7
CDR3aa: CASSVPGTGGYEQYF

v_gene: TRBV19
j_gene: TRBJ1-2
CDR3aa: CAAGAGANYGYTF

v_gene: TRBV5-4
j_gene: TRBJ2-1
CDR3aa: CASSPLERGWGEQFF

v_gene: TRBV7-2
j_gene: TRBJ1-5
CDR3aa: CASSSDGSNQPQHF

v_gene: TRBV5-6
j_gene: TRBJ2-3
CDR3aa: CASNGGPVNSDTQYF

v_gene: TRBV6-6
j_gene: TRBJ1-5
CDR3aa: CASTPGQGQPQHF

v_gene: TRBV6-6
j_gene: TRBJ2-2
CDR3aa: CASSYFRGDTGELFF

v_gene: TRBV5-4
j_gene: TRBJ2-4
CDR3aa: CASSLGGATRNIQYF

v_gene: TRBV7-2
j_gene: TRBJ1-3
CDR3aa: CASSLGIAGGNTIYF

v_gene: TRBV19
j_gene: TRBJ2-2
CDR3aa: CASSRGQGADTGELFF

v_gene: TRBV27
j_gene: TRBJ2-7
CDR3aa: CASSLGQINPREQYF

v_gene: TRBV7-2
j_gene: TRBJ1-2
CDR3aa: CASSLSTAPPGTF